These T cell receptor beta chains were read from a single sample in a study of T cell responses to AZD1222 COVID-19 vaccine. The data were produced by immunoSEQ multiplex PCR, yet TCRdb's version contains in-frame clones alone and is incomplete. The top ten clones hold 1.3% of a sample with roughly 180,000 clones, roughly nine tenths of them seen once. Sample: peripheral blood, taken 28 days after the second AZD1222 dose. The source of these receptors is an adult who received the AZD1222 COVID-19 vaccine. Both conserved end residues are part of each CDR3. A D gene is named only where the DNA matches it firmly. A row's size may be missing; if present it is once, few, many or a size class.

TRBV3-1/TRBV3-2,TRBD2,TRBJ2-1,medium-sized,CASSQETSGGRTYNEQFF,TGTGCCAGCAGCCAAGAGACTAGCGGGGGCCGGACCTACAATGAGCAGTTCTTC
TRBV5-1,TRBD1,TRBJ1-2,-,CASSLSGQGGYGYTF,TGCGCCAGCAGCTTGTCGGGACAGGGAGGCTATGGCTACACCTTC
TRBV9,TRBD2,TRBJ2-3,-,CASSVETSATDTQYF,TGTGCCAGCAGCGTAGAGACTAGCGCCACAGATACGCAGTATTTT
TRBV5-5,-,TRBJ1-1,-,CASSLISLNTEAFF,TGTGCCAGCAGCTTGATCTCTCTGAACACTGAAGCTTTCTTT
TRBV3-1/TRBV3-2,TRBD2,TRBJ2-5,-,CASSQHHGGGARETQYF,TGTGCCAGCAGCCAACATCACGGCGGGGGGGCCCGGGAGACCCAGTACTTC
TRBV27,-,TRBJ1-1,-,CASSYFGSTNTEAFF,TGTGCCAGCAGTTACTTTGGTTCCACGAACACTGAAGCTTTCTTT
TRBV9,-,TRBJ1-1,-,CASSGGRGTEAFF,TGTGCCAGCAGCGGAGGACGCGGTACTGAAGCTTTCTTT
TRBV19,TRBD2,TRBJ2-1,-,CASSRPTSGVSYNEQFF,TGTGCCAGTAGTAGGCCGACTAGCGGGGTCTCCTACAATGAGCAGTTCTTC
TRBV4-1,-,TRBJ2-2,-,CAPSGGNTGELFF,TGCGCGCCGTCCGGGGGGAACACCGGGGAGCTGTTTTTT
TRBV24-1,-,TRBJ1-5,-,CATSDAGTYNQPQHF,TGTGCCACCAGTGATGCCGGGACTTACAATCAGCCCCAGCATTTT
TRBV18,-,TRBJ2-5,-,CASSPPGETQYF,TGTGCCAGCTCACCACCAGGGGAGACCCAGTACTTC
TRBV27,TRBD1,TRBJ2-7,-,CASRETGDLTYEQYF,TGTGCCAGCAGGGAGACAGGGGACCTCACCTACGAGCAGTACTTC
TRBV3-1/TRBV3-2,-,TRBJ2-3,-,CASSPGGLSTDTQYF,TGTGCCAGCAGCCCCGGGGGGCTATCCACAGATACGCAGTATTTT
TRBV23-1,TRBD1,TRBJ1-5,-,CASSQSPPRGAQPQHF,TGCGCCAGCAGTCAATCACCCCCCAGGGGGGCACAGCCCCAGCATTTT
TRBV5-8,-,TRBJ2-7,-,CASSWGRDTYEQYF,TGTGCCAGCAGCTGGGGGCGGGACACCTACGAGCAGTACTTC
TRBV5-1,-,TRBJ2-7,-,CASSPAGGYEQYF,TGCGCCAGCAGCCCAGCCGGAGGCTACGAGCAGTACTTC
TRBV5-8,TRBD2,TRBJ2-1,-,CASSPRDYYNEQFF,TGTGCCAGCAGCCCACGGGACTACTACAATGAGCAGTTCTTC
TRBV2,-,TRBJ2-3,-,CASRDGRGTDTQYF,TGTGCCAGCAGGGATGGGCGGGGCACAGATACGCAGTATTTT
TRBV7-2,-,TRBJ1-2,-,CASSLGAGDYGYTF,TGTGCCAGCAGCTTAGGCGCAGGGGACTATGGCTACACCTTC
TRBV4-1,TRBD2,TRBJ2-1,once,CASSQDSMAGGYNEQFF,TGCGCCAGCAGCCAAGACTCGATGGCGGGGGGTTACAATGAGCAGTTCTTC
TRBV7-9,TRBD2,TRBJ2-6,-,CASSPPRLAGLSGANVLTF,TGTGCCAGCAGCCCCCCTCGACTAGCGGGGCTCTCTGGGGCCAACGTCCTGACTTTC
TRBV4-1,-,TRBJ2-7,-,CASSQGPQTALSPYEQYF,TGCGCCAGCAGCCAAGGACCCCAAACAGCTCTCTCCCCCTACGAGCAGTACTTC
TRBV30,-,TRBJ2-7,-,CAWSPGVQPYEQYF,TGTGCCTGGAGTCCAGGGGTCCAGCCGTACGAGCAGTACTTC
TRBV10-2,-,TRBJ1-6,-,CASSGPPGHLDNSPLHF,TGCGCCAGCAGTGGACCCCCGGGACACCTGGATAATTCACCCCTCCACTTT
TRBV18,-,TRBJ2-2,-,CASSSRTVENTGELFF,TGTGCCAGCTCATCTCGGACAGTTGAGAACACCGGGGAGCTGTTTTTT
TRBV28,TRBD1,TRBJ2-2,-,CASTGTGGFLDGELFF,TGTGCCAGCACAGGGACAGGGGGGTTTTTGGACGGGGAGCTGTTTTTT
TRBV28,-,TRBJ1-5,-,CASSLPLYIKGNSNQPQHF,TGTGCCAGCAGTCTTCCCCTTTATATTAAGGGAAATAGCAATCAGCCCCAGCATTTT
TRBV20-1,-,TRBJ1-2,-,CSASVSGTGGYTF,TGCAGTGCTAGTGTCTCCGGGACGGGAGGCTACACCTTC
TRBV9,-,TRBJ2-1,-,CASSVAPSGYNEQFF,TGTGCCAGCAGCGTAGCGCCCAGCGGGTACAATGAGCAGTTCTTC
TRBV9,-,TRBJ2-5,-,CASSPVAQFRETQYF,TGTGCCAGCAGCCCCGTAGCGCAGTTCCGGGAGACCCAGTACTTC
TRBV18,-,TRBJ1-2,-,CASSPGGDYGYTF,TGTGCCAGCTCACCAGGGGGGGACTATGGCTACACCTTC
TRBV6-5,-,TRBJ1-1,-,CASSSPAGRVNTEAFF,TGTGCCAGCAGTTCCCCGGCAGGGAGGGTGAACACTGAAGCTTTCTTT
TRBV27,TRBD2,TRBJ2-3,once,CASSMIGRHDTDTQYF,TGTGCCAGCAGTATGATCGGGAGGCACGACACAGATACGCAGTATTTT
TRBV28,-,TRBJ1-3,-,CASSLMRRGNTIYF,TGTGCCAGCAGTTTAATGAGGAGGGGAAACACCATATATTTT
TRBV7-9,TRBD2,TRBJ2-7,-,CASPVGGAREQYF,TGTGCCAGCCCCGTCGGGGGGGCGCGAGAGCAGTACTTC
TRBV14,-,TRBJ1-1,-,CASSQGPLRGAFF,TGTGCCAGCAGCCAAGGGCCACTAAGGGGAGCTTTCTTT
TRBV4-1,-,TRBJ1-1,-,CASSQGGNTEAFF,TGCGCCAGCAGCCAAGGGGGGAACACTGAAGCTTTCTTT
TRBV10-3,-,TRBJ1-6,-,CAISERVTNSPLHF,TGTGCCATCAGTGAACGCGTGACAAATTCACCCCTCCACTTT
TRBV5-6,-,TRBJ2-7,-,CASSWRVGAAPYEQYF,TGTGCCAGCAGCTGGAGGGTCGGGGCAGCACCCTACGAGCAGTACTTC
TRBV30,-,TRBJ1-6,-,CAWNSELRVSPLHF,TGTGCCTGGAATAGTGAACTGAGGGTATCACCCCTCCACTTT
TRBV15,TRBD2,TRBJ2-5,-,CATSRETGGETQYF,TGTGCCACCAGCAGGGAGACGGGGGGAGAGACCCAGTACTTC
TRBV30,-,TRBJ1-2,-,CAWSVGGSYGYTF,TGTGCCTGGAGTGTAGGGGGGAGCTATGGCTACACCTTC
TRBV7-9,TRBD2,TRBJ2-1,-,CASSSGGGPRYNEQFF,TGTGCCAGCAGCTCCGGGGGGGGGCCCCGCTACAATGAGCAGTTCTTC
TRBV7-9,-,TRBJ1-2,-,CASSPTVGYGYTF,TGTGCCAGCAGCCCTACCGTCGGGTATGGCTACACCTTC